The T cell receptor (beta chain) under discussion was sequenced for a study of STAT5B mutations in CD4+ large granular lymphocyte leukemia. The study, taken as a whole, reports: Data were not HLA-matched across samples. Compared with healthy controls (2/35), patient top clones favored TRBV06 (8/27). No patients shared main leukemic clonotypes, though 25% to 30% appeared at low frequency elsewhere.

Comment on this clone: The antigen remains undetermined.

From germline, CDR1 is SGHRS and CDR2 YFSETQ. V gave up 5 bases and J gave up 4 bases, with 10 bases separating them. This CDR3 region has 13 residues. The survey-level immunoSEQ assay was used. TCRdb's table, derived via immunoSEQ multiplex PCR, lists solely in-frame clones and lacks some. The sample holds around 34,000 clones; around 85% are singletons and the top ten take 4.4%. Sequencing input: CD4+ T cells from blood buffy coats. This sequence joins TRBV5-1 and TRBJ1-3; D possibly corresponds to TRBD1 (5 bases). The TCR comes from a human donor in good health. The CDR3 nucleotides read TGCGCCAGCAGTCGGGGGAAGGGAAACACCATATATTTT. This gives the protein CASSRGKGNTIYF.